What follows is one T cell receptor (beta chain) and its context. Its matching antigen is unknown. This sample was included in a study of T cell responses to AZD1222 COVID-19 vaccine. Study results and caveats: It was only a handful of AZD1222 recipients who were seropositive at baseline. In the spike-specific TCR repertoire, nearly half reportedly target unmutated variant regions. Researchers report vaccine-associated CD4 TCRs spanning spike, with dominance at 160-218 and 743-854.

Germline V gives CDR1 SGHAT, CDR2 FQNNGV. Trimming at V came to 0 bases and at J to 3 bases, leaving 3 bases not matched to a gene. CDR3 size: 15 residues. Profiled with immunoSEQ multiplex PCR; TCRdb holds only in-frame clones, not every one. The table has some 100,000 clones, roughly 91% seen once. The sample in question was peripheral blood, obtained on day 0 of AZD1222 vaccination. The sequence derives from an adult in good health. V and J are TRBV11-2 and TRBJ2-7; 9 nucleotides line up with TRBD2. CDR3 amino acids: CASSLETSGFYEQYF. Here the CDR3 DNA reads TGTGCCAGCAGCTTAGAGACTAGCGGATTCTACGAGCAGTACTTC.